The 19 T cell receptor beta chains below were found in one sample sequenced in a study of blood T cells in healthy people across ages (dated by TCRdb to between 2014 and 2017). Library preparation employed 5' RACE. The instrument given in TCRdb is Illumina HiSeq 2500. A second about 6 to 11 cycle PCR used a sample-barcoded 5' primer and a J-beta primer mix. Starting from the raw public reads, TCRdb applied fastp trimming at Q25, assembled clones with MiXCR and retained in-frame beta chains. Entries are consolidated by CDR3 protein sequence, retaining the most common genes and DNA. The sample contains 650,000 to 1,000,000 distinct CDR3 sequences, about 34% of them found a single time. The top ten clones comprise approximately 13% of the sample. Sequenced: blood. The receptor source for this set is a man aged 18 to 29 in good health.

This chain connects TRBV20-1 to TRBJ2-3, with no clear D. The CDR3 totals 13 residues. Trimming shortened V by 3 bases and J by 4 bases, and 11 bases separated the two germline ends. Germline CDR1 reads DFQATT; CDR2 reads SNEGSKA (reference sequence). The CDR3 DNA reads TGCAGTGCTAGCGGCCTGTTACCAGATACGCAGTATTTT. Translation gives CSASGLLPDTQYF.

This chain connects TRBV6-5 to TRBJ2-3; 10 nucleotides match TRBD1. With V trimmed by 6 bases and J by 5 bases, 8 bases remained unmatched. The CDR3 sequence is 15 residues long. Germline V gene data show CDR1 as MNHEY and CDR2 as SVGAGI. Here the CDR3 DNA reads TGTGCCAGCAGCGGACAGGGGGTTTGGGTAGATACGCAGTATTTT. Amino acid sequence: CASSGQGVWVDTQYF.

This clonotype was seen a handful of times. The chain joins TRBV7-9 to TRBJ1-5; maybe TRBD1 (6 bases). This CDR3 has 16 residues. V was shortened by 3 bases and J by 8 bases, with 20 bases between the two germline ends. Germline V gene sequence: CDR1 SEHNR, CDR2 FQNEAQ (reference sequence). As DNA, the CDR3 is TGTGCCAGCAGCTTCTTTGTAGGGGGGCGCGCAGAGCCCCAGCATTTT. This sequence encodes CASSFFVGGRAEPQHF.

This clonotype was counted between two and nine times. A junction end diverges from the germline sequence, so it may reflect a read error. The CDR3 protein is CSAGKGNAEAFF. CDR3 in DNA: TGCAGTGCTGGGAAGGGGAACGCTGAAGCTTTCTTT. The V call is TRBV20-1, the J call TRBJ1-1; maybe TRBD1 (5 bases). Germline CDR1 and CDR2: DFQATT and SNEGSKA (reference sequence). The CDR3 sequence is 12 residues long.

This chain uses TRBV10-3 with TRBJ1-1, with a possible D match to TRBD1 (6 bases). Per the germline V gene, CDR1 is ENHRY and CDR2 is SYGVKD. V shed 6 bases and J shed 6 bases, with 20 bases lying between them. This CDR3 has 15 amino acids. The CDR3 sequence is CAIRSAGVGISEAFF. The CDR3 DNA is TGTGCCATCAGATCCGCAGGGGTAGGAATCTCTGAAGCTTTCTTT.

This clonotype has only one observation. A much larger clone is a single base away; this may be a read error. This chain's CDR3 is CASSVAGQGGYEQYF. CDR3 sequence (DNA): TGTGCCAGCAGCGTAGCTGGGCAGGGTGGTTACGAGCAGTACTTC. This sequence joins TRBV9 and TRBJ2-5; weak D call: TRBD1 (5 bases). Near its end, the DNA agrees better with TRBJ2-7, so the J call may be wrong. CDR3 length equals 15 residues. Germline V CDR1 and CDR2: SGDLS, YYNGEE.

This clonotype was counted only a few times. This chain joins TRBV29-1 and TRBJ1-2; D possibly corresponds to TRBD1 (6 bases). The V end was cut by 3 bases, the J end by 8 bases, with 13 bases between. This CDR3 has 12 residues. Germline V gene lookup returns CDR1 SQVTM and CDR2 ANQGSEA. The CDR3 spells CSVDRQGRGYTF. The CDR3 bases are TGCAGCGTTGACCGTCAGGGGCGCGGCTACACCTTC.

The rearrangement joins TRBV19 to TRBJ2-7; 7 bases line up with TRBD1. Per germline, CDR1 LNHDA and CDR2 SQIVND (reference sequence). The CDR3 has 15 residues. V shed 6 bases, J shed 3 bases, and the junction held 11 bases outside the gene matches. The CDR3 DNA reads as TGTGCCAGTAGCACGACAGGGCTCGGCTTCTACGAGCAGTACTTC. Its protein product is CASSTTGLGFYEQYF. Based on the CDR3 plus reference TRBV19 and TRBJ2-7, the full variable domain is DGGITQSPKYLFRKEGQNVTLSCEQNLNHDAMYWYRQDPGQGLRLIYYSQIVNDFQKGDIAEGYSVSREKKESFPLTVTSAQKNPTAFYLCASSTTGLGFYEQYFGPGTRLTVT.

The V call is TRBV20-1, the J call TRBJ1-6; D perhaps matches TRBD1 (5 bases). This CDR3 has 15 residues. CDR1 and CDR2 from the germline V gene are DFQATT and SNEGSKA (reference sequence). Between the trimmed V and J ends, which lost 2 bases and 5 bases, there was a span of 13 bases. The CDR3 DNA reads TGCAGTGCTAGATTCACCGGGACGGATAATTCACCCCTCCACTTT. Its protein is CSARFTGTDNSPLHF.

There are many counts of this clonotype. The CDR3 sequence is CSVGTGSGYTF. The CDR3 DNA sequence: TGCAGTGTTGGGACAGGATCGGGCTACACCTTC. This chain connects TRBV20-1 to TRBJ1-2; 8 nucleotides align to TRBD1. Per germline, CDR1 DFQATT and CDR2 SNEGSKA (reference sequence). J gave up 8 bases and V 7 bases, and 6 bases lay outside the gene matches. This CDR3 spans 11 amino acids.

The chain couples TRBV12-3 or TRBV12-4 to TRBJ1-5, with D uncertain. V was shortened by 5 bases and J by 5 bases, with 10 bases between the two germline ends. The CDR3 has 13 residues. The CDR3 DNA reads as TGTGCCAGCAGTGCGACCCTTTATCAGCCCCAGCATTTT. It translates to CASSATLYQPQHF.

In its sample, this clonotype was seen a few times. The V call is TRBV2, the J call TRBJ1-1; D is uncertain. V was pared by 5 bases and J by 8 bases, with 12 bases between. The CDR3 covers 12 residues. Germline CDR1 reads SNHLY; CDR2 reads FYNNEI. The CDR3: CASSIGIREAFF. In DNA, the CDR3 is TGTGCCAGCAGTATTGGGATCCGCGAAGCTTTCTTT.

The rearrangement uses TRBV27 and TRBJ2-3; D is unclear. There are 14 residues in the CDR3. In germline, CDR1 is MNHEY, CDR2 SMNVEV (reference sequence). Trimming pared 10 bases from V and 4 bases from J, leaving 18 bases between. CDR3 nucleotide sequence: TGTGCCAACAGCCCTGCCGCGTCGGCAGATACGCAGTATTTT. It is translated as CANSPAASADTQYF.

The rearrangement links TRBV2 to TRBJ2-2; TRBD2 matches at 10 bases. CDR1 SNHLY and CDR2 FYNNEI come from the germline V gene. Trimming at V came to 3 bases and at J to 3 bases, leaving 1 base not matched to a gene. The CDR3 contains 15 residues. The DNA for the CDR3 is TGTGCCAGCAGTGAGGGGACTAGCGACACCGGGGAGCTGTTTTTT. Residues: CASSEGTSDTGELFF.

The V gene is TRBV12-3 or TRBV12-4, the J gene TRBJ2-3; D tentatively reads TRBD1 or TRBD2 (5 bases each). The CDR3 loop spans 15 amino acids. V shed 1 base and J shed 6 bases, with 14 bases lying between them. CDR3 sequence: CASSLGDAATDTQYF. The CDR3 nucleotides read TGTGCCAGCAGTTTAGGGGACGCAGCCACGGATACGCAGTATTTT.

This clonotype was observed a handful of times. This rearrangement joins TRBV12-3 or TRBV12-4 to TRBJ2-1; TRBD2 might be the D (7 bases). The J call is in doubt because the DNA end fits TRBJ2-7 better. CDR3 size: 15 residues. The CDR3 reads CASTQRRGDYNEQYF. The CDR3 DNA sequence: TGTGCCAGCACCCAGCGGAGGGGGGACTACAATGAGCAGTACTTC.

The sample holds one count of this clonotype. The gene calls are TRBV20-1 and TRBJ1-2, with 8 bases lining up with TRBD1. The CDR3 extends over 15 amino acids. Germline V gene sequence: CDR1 DFQATT, CDR2 SNEGSKA (reference sequence). V shed 3 bases, J shed 8 bases, and the junction held 14 bases outside the gene matches. In nucleotides, the CDR3 is TGCAGTGCTAGGGACAGGGAGGGTCAAGATATCGGCTACACCTTC. Translation gives CSARDREGQDIGYTF.

This clonotype was seen many times. This chain connects TRBV4-2 to TRBJ2-1; 9 bases map to TRBD1. Looked up from germline, CDR1 is LGHNA and CDR2 is YNFKEQ. Trimming at V came to 3 bases and at J to 0 bases, leaving 6 bases not matched to a gene. The CDR3 is made up of 17 amino acids. The CDR3 bases are TGTGCCAGCAGCCAGTTCCCGGGACAGGGCTCCTACAATGAGCAGTTCTTC. It is translated as CASSQFPGQGSYNEQFF.

This sequence joins TRBV14 and TRBJ2-3; no definite D call. The ends were cut back, 3 bases at V and 2 bases at J, with 12 bases in the middle. Germline V gives CDR1 SGHDN, CDR2 FVKESK. There are 15 residues in the CDR3. The CDR3 loop is CASSHWSSSTDTQYF. CDR3 coding DNA: TGTGCCAGCAGCCATTGGTCGAGCTCCACAGATACGCAGTATTTT.